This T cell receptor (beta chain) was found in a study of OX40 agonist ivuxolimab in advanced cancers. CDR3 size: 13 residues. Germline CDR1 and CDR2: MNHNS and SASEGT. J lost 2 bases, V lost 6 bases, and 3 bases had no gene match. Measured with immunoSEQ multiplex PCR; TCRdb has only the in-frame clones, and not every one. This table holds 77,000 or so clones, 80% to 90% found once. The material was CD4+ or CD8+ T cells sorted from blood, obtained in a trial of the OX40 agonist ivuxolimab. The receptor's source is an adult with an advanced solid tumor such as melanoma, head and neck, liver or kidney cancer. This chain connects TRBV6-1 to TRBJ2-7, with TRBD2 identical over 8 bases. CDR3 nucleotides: TGTGCCAGCAGACCAGCGGGGGCCTACGAGCAGTACTTC. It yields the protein CASRPAGAYEQYF.